One and the same sample provided the 9 T cell receptor beta chains below, sequenced in a study of T cells in localized non-small cell lung cancer. The repertoire was sequenced with immunoSEQ multiplex PCR; TCRdb's copy has only in-frame clones and lacks some. The sample shows tens of thousands of clones, roughly 86% of them seen only once. The specimen comprised peripheral blood, sampled before any cancer treatment. These receptors were obtained from a man between 18 and 49 years old with stage I lung adenocarcinoma.

The chain has TRBV7-2 and TRBJ1-1; unclear D gene. V was shortened by 0 bases and J by 6 bases, with 14 bases between the two germline ends. The germline V gene encodes CDR1 SGHTA and CDR2 FQGNSA. The CDR3 extends over 15 amino acids. CDR3 bases: TGTGCCAGCAGCTTAGCGCTAGCAGGAGGATCTGAAGCTTTCTTT. Its protein product is CASSLALAGGSEAFF. Complete variable domain (other parts from reference TRBV7-2 and TRBJ1-1): GAGVSQSPSNKVTEKGKDVELRCDPISGHTALYWYRQSLGQGLEFLIYFQGNSAPDKSGLPSDRFSAERTGGSVSTLTIQRTQQEDSAVYLCASSLALAGGSEAFFGQGTRLTVV.

The rearrangement uses TRBV15 and TRBJ1-3; D perhaps matches TRBD1 (5 bases). The CDR3 spans 16 residues. CDR1 LNHNV and CDR2 YYDKDF come from the germline V gene (reference sequence). The V gene lost 4 bases and the J gene lost 1 base, with 14 bases spanning the gap. CDR3 region: CATSKPGWGSGNTIYF. Written as DNA, the CDR3 is TGTGCCACCAGCAAACCGGGGTGGGGGTCTGGAAACACCATATATTTT.

J is TRBJ2-5 and V is TRBV5-1; TRBD2 matches 7 bases. Trimming cost V 4 bases and J 5 bases; bases outside gene matches: 14. CDR3 length: 16 residues. Per germline, CDR1 SGHRS and CDR2 YFSETQ. The CDR3 loop is CASSGGLQVPGETQYF. The CDR3 coding sequence is TGCGCCAGCAGCGGGGGACTACAGGTCCCCGGGGAGACCCAGTACTTC.

The chain is built from TRBV18 and TRBJ2-3, with TRBD2 matching over 10 bases. V lost 5 bases to trimming and J lost 2 bases; unmatched junction nucleotides: 4. CDR1 is KGHSH and CDR2 is LQKENI in the germline V gene. There are 15 residues in the CDR3. The CDR3 DNA is TGTGCCAGCTCAGAGGGACTAGCGAACACAGATACGCAGTATTTT. Its protein product is CASSEGLANTDTQYF.

The chain carries TRBV30 and TRBJ2-4; D is possibly TRBD1 (6 bases). Germline V gene data show CDR1 as GTSNPN and CDR2 as SVGIG (reference sequence). Trimming took off 0 bases at V and 6 bases at J, with 12 bases between the two ends. The CDR3 totals 14 residues. The CDR3 DNA follows: TGTGCCTGGAGTGTCAAGGGGGTATCAAACATTCAGTACTTC. Its translation is CAWSVKGVSNIQYF. Supplemented by reference TRBV30 and TRBJ2-4, the full variable domain reads SQTIHQWPATLVQPVGSPLSLECTVEGTSNPNLYWYRQAAGRGLQLLFYSVGIGQISSEVPQNLSASRPQDRQFILSSKKLLLSDSGFYLCAWSVKGVSNIQYFGAGTRLSVL.

The V gene is TRBV6-6, the J gene TRBJ1-1; D unresolved. V dropped 6 bases and J dropped 1 base, with 9 bases sitting between them. The CDR3 extends over 13 amino acids. The germline V gene has CDR1 MNHNY and CDR2 SVGAGI (reference sequence). The CDR3 DNA reads TGTGCCAGCAGCCAACAGAAGAACACTGAAGCTTTCTTT. Amino acids: CASSQQKNTEAFF.

This clone showed up just once. This chain links TRBV28 with TRBJ1-4; TRBD1 aligns across 7 bases. Germline CDR1 and CDR2: MDHEN and SYDVKM. The CDR3 is made up of 14 amino acids. The ends lost 6 bases at V and 5 bases at J; junction bases unmatched: 6. The CDR3 protein is CASRGGQRNEKLFF. In nucleotides, the CDR3 is TGTGCCAGCAGGGGGGGACAGAGAAATGAAAAACTGTTTTTT.

The chain is built from TRBV7-9 and TRBJ1-4, with 9 nucleotides matching TRBD1. Germline lookup yields CDR1 SEHNR and CDR2 FQNEAQ (reference sequence). The CDR3 totals 17 residues. After removal of 1 base from V and 3 bases from J, the junction contained 6 bases not matched to a gene. As DNA, the CDR3 is TGTGCCAGCAGCTTAGTACAGGGGGCGTTGGCTAATGAAAAACTGTTTTTT. Translated, it gives CASSLVQGALANEKLFF.

The rearrangement uses TRBV5-1 and TRBJ2-2; 12 positions agree with TRBD1. The CDR3 length is 18 residues. V lost 2 bases, J lost 4 bases, and 9 bases stayed unmatched. CDR1 and CDR2 (germline): SGHRS, YFSETQ. The CDR3 nucleotides are TGCGCCAGCAGCTTTAGTATCGGGACAGGGGGCGTCACCGGGGAGCTGTTTTTT. This translates into CASSFSIGTGGVTGELFF.